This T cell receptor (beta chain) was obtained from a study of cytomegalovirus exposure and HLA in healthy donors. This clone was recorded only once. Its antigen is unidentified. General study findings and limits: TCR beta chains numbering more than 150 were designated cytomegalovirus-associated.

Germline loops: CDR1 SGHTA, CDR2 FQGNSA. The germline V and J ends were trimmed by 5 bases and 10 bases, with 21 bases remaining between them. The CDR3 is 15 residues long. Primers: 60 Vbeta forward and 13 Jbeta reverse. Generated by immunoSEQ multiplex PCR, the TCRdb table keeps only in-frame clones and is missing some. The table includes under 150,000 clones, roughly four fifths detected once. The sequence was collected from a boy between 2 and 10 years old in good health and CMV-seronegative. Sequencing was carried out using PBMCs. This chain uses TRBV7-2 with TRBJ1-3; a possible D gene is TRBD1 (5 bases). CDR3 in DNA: TGTGCCAGCAGCCCCAGTTCAAATCCAAAGGGGACCATATATTTT. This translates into CASSPSSNPKGTIYF. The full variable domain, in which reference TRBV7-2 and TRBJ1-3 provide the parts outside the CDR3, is GAGVSQSPSNKVTEKGKDVELRCDPISGHTALYWYRQSLGQGLEFLIYFQGNSAPDKSGLPSDRFSAERTGGSVSTLTIQRTQQEDSAVYLCASSPSSNPKGTIYFGEGSWLTVV.